This T cell receptor (beta chain) was recorded in a study of T cell responses to AZD1222 COVID-19 vaccine. Across the study: Pooling of second doses given at about 4 or about 12 weeks was done. Broader study findings: Increases in Spike-specific TCR breadth and depth were seen after two AZD1222 doses. Baseline seropositives among AZD1222 recipients totaled only six or seven.

Comments on this clone: Its antigen is as yet unknown.

Assay used: immunoSEQ multiplex PCR; TCRdb lists only in-frame clones, some missing. The sample lists more than 150,000 clones, 80% to 95% occurring once. The sequence derives from an adult in good health. Specimen: peripheral blood, collected on day 0 of AZD1222 vaccination.

CDR3 nucleotides: TGTGCCAGTCATGTCTCAGGGTATCCCGGGGAGCTGTTTTTT. Its translation: CASHVSGYPGELFF. V gene TRBV25-1 combines with J gene TRBJ2-2; D perhaps matches TRBD1 (5 bases). The CDR3 consists of 14 residues. The germline gives CDR1 MGHDK, CDR2 SYGVNS. V dropped 9 bases and J dropped 6 bases, with 17 bases sitting between them.